One and the same sample provided the 25 T cell receptor beta chains below, sequenced in a study of T cells in Graves' hyperthyroidism and ophthalmopathy. Regions amplified from RNA transcripts were the TCR beta CDR3 regions. The study used the HTBI primer set for a first-round RT-PCR of the TCR CDR3. TCRdb called the multiplex PCR reads again in MiXCR, with one record for every CDR3 protein. The table has some 570,000 distinct CDR3 sequences, over 15% seen once; the top ten hold roughly 18%. Sequenced: blood. The receptors stem from a woman aged 18-29 years with Graves' ophthalmopathy.

This clonotype was observed many times. The chain employs TRBV20-1 and TRBJ1-1; 8 nucleotides align to TRBD1. V shed 1 base, J shed 11 bases, and the junction held 9 bases outside the gene matches. The CDR3 is 13 residues long. Germline CDR1 DFQATT, CDR2 SNEGSKA (reference sequence). CDR3 in amino acids: CSARATGQGVAFF. DNA of the CDR3: TGCAGTGCTAGAGCAACCGGACAGGGAGTCGCTTTCTTT.

This clonotype was seen many times. The gene calls are TRBV3-1 and TRBJ1-3; D not certain. The germline V gene has CDR1 LGHDT and CDR2 YNNKEL (reference sequence). The CDR3 totals 14 residues. V lost 3 bases, J lost 0 bases, and 6 bases lay in between. Here the CDR3 reads CASSQAASGNTIYF. The CDR3 DNA sequence: TGTGCCAGCAGCCAGGCCGCCTCTGGAAACACCATATATTTT.

At least ten counts were recorded for this clonotype. The chain couples TRBV11-2 to TRBJ2-4, with no clear D. The germline V gene has CDR1 SGHAT and CDR2 FQNNGV. The germline V and J ends were trimmed by 2 bases and 0 bases, with 11 bases remaining between them. The CDR3 totals 16 residues. CDR3 sequence: CASSLTGALAKNIQYF. CDR3 DNA: TGTGCCAGCAGCTTAACTGGAGCACTAGCCAAAAACATTCAGTACTTC.

This clonotype appeared many times. The gene calls are TRBV12-3 or TRBV12-4 and TRBJ2-1, with D possibly being TRBD2 (6 bases). Trimming took off 6 bases at V and 9 bases at J, with 15 bases between the two ends. The CDR3 totals 13 residues. Here the CDR3 reads CASSEGLLGEQFF. Written as DNA, the CDR3 is TGTGCCAGCAGCGAGGGACTGCTCGGTGAGCAGTTCTTC.

At least ten counts were recorded for this clonotype. This sequence joins TRBV7-9 and TRBJ2-5; D uncertain. This CDR3 is 13 amino acids long. V gave up 3 bases and J gave up 1 base, with 6 bases separating them. Germline CDR1 and CDR2: SEHNR and FQNEAQ (reference sequence). CDR3 in amino acids: CASSFNFQETQYF. Here the CDR3 DNA reads TGTGCCAGCAGCTTCAACTTCCAAGAGACCCAGTACTTC.

This clonotype was observed many times. The chain recombines TRBV29-1 with TRBJ2-3; a possible D gene is TRBD2 (7 bases). CDR1 and CDR2 (germline): SQVTM, ANQGSEA. CDR3 length: 13 amino acids. Trimming removed 3 bases at V and 2 bases at J, with 9 bases between. CDR3 sequence: CSVDGGPTDTQYF. For the CDR3, the DNA is TGCAGCGTTGACGGGGGGCCCACAGATACGCAGTATTTT.

The chain combines TRBV6-2 or TRBV6-3 with TRBJ1-1, with 7 bases identical to TRBD1. The CDR3 runs 15 residues. J gave up 0 bases and V 7 bases, and 8 bases lay outside the gene matches. CDR1 is MNHEY and CDR2 is SVGEGT in the germline V gene. The CDR3 DNA reads as TGTGCCAGCACCGGGGGACAGTACATGAACACTGAAGCTTTCTTT. Its protein is CASTGGQYMNTEAFF.

The table lists this clonotype with a few counts. V and J are TRBV29-1 and TRBJ2-7; 9 bases map to TRBD1. This CDR3 spans 14 amino acids. Germline V CDR1 and CDR2: SQVTM, ANQGSEA. J gave up 3 bases and V 4 bases, and 7 bases lay outside the gene matches. The CDR3 sequence is CSVGEHRGLYEQYF. As DNA, the CDR3 is TGCAGCGTTGGGGAGCACAGGGGGCTCTACGAGCAGTACTTC.

Regarding this clonotype: A read error may be the cause here, since a much bigger clone is one base away. The V and J genes are TRBV6-1 and TRBJ1-1; D unresolved. Germline V lookup: CDR1 MNHNS, CDR2 SASEGT. CDR3 size: 12 residues. With 1 base removed from V and 0 bases from J, the gap between germline ends came to 0 bases. CDR3 nucleotides: TGTGCCAGCAGTGAAGTGAACACTGAAGCTTTCTTT. This encodes CASSEVNTEAFF.

The sample holds many counts of this clonotype. This chain uses TRBV7-9 with TRBJ2-1; 9 bases line up with TRBD1. The CDR3 has 17 amino acids. Germline V CDR1 and CDR2: SEHNR, FQNEAQ (reference sequence). Germline trimming cut 5 bases from V and 5 bases from J; bases unmatched to any gene: 13. CDR3: CASSPLKGQGMHNEQFF. The CDR3 DNA is TGTGCCAGCAGCCCTTTGAAGGGACAGGGAATGCACAATGAGCAGTTCTTC.

This clonotype came up many times. The gene calls are TRBV28 and TRBJ2-1; D not certain. Trimming shortened V by 7 bases and J by 6 bases, and 16 bases separated the two germline ends. Germline CDR1 is MDHEN and CDR2 is SYDVKM. The CDR3 is 14 amino acids. DNA of the CDR3: TGTGCCAGCAATCTCAGGACGGCTTTCAATGAGCAGTTCTTC. Protein sequence: CASNLRTAFNEQFF.

This clonotype has ten or more counts. This chain links TRBV27 with TRBJ2-6; 10 positions match TRBD1. The CDR3 has 18 amino acids. Germline trimming cut 7 bases from V and 0 bases from J; bases unmatched to any gene: 9. CDR1 MNHEY and CDR2 SMNVEV come from the germline V gene (reference sequence). This CDR3 is CASTPSRDRGSGANVLTF. The CDR3 DNA follows: TGTGCCAGCACCCCCTCCCGGGACAGGGGCTCTGGGGCCAACGTCCTGACTTTC.

This clonotype has ten or more counts. The V call is TRBV12-3 or TRBV12-4, the J call TRBJ1-6; TRBD1 is a possible D gene (5 bases). This CDR3 comprises 14 residues. The V gene lost 3 bases and the J gene lost 4 bases, with 7 bases spanning the gap. DNA of the CDR3: TGTGCCAGCAGTTTGCAGGGTTATAATTCACCCCTCCACTTT. Amino acids: CASSLQGYNSPLHF.

Concerning this clonotype itself: Just one base apart from a much larger clone, this may be a read error. The chain has TRBV20-1 and TRBJ1-5, with D possibly matching TRBD1 (6 bases). CDR3 length: 14 residues. Looked up from germline, CDR1 is DFQATT and CDR2 is SNEGSKA (reference sequence). CDR3 sequence reads: CSASGTNSNQPRHF. The DNA of the CDR3 is TGCAGTGCTAGCGGGACAAATAGCAATCAGCCCCGGCATTTT.

This clonotype has a handful of counts. This chain uses TRBV24-1 with TRBJ2-1; 8 bases line up with TRBD1. Germline V CDR1 and CDR2: KGHDR, SFDVKD. CDR3 length: 15 amino acids. V gave up 7 bases and J gave up 0 bases; unmatched junction bases: 4. The CDR3 protein is CATSGDRHSYNEQFF. Here the CDR3 DNA reads TGTGCCACCAGCGGGGACAGGCACTCCTACAATGAGCAGTTCTTC.

This clonotype was detected many times. The chain links TRBV18 to TRBJ1-5, with a weak D call TRBD1 (6 bases). The CDR3 has 13 amino acids. Trimming took 3 bases from V and 4 from J, leaving 7 bases between them. Germline V gene lookup returns CDR1 KGHSH and CDR2 LQKENI. The CDR3 spells CASSPGQNQPQHF. The DNA of the CDR3 is TGTGCCAGCTCACCGGGACAAAATCAGCCCCAGCATTTT. Looking up the rest from reference TRBV18 and TRBJ1-5 gives the full variable domain: NAGVMQNPRHLVRRRGQEARLRCSPMKGHSHVYWYRQLPEEGLKFMVYLQKENIIDESGMPKERFSAEFPKEGPSILRIQQVVRGDSAAYFCASSPGQNQPQHFGDGTRLSIL.

This clonotype appeared many times. This rearrangement joins TRBV7-3 to TRBJ2-3, with a possible D match to TRBD2 (6 bases). Germline-derived CDR1 and CDR2 are SGHTA and FQGTGA. V was cut by 5 bases and J by 1 base, with 13 bases left in between. The CDR3 runs to 15 residues. The CDR3 sequence is CASSLGRGRTDTQYF. CDR3 coding DNA: TGTGCCAGCAGCCTGGGGCGGGGACGCACAGATACGCAGTATTTT.

This clonotype has at least ten counts. The chain has TRBV6-2 or TRBV6-3 and TRBJ2-7, with TRBD2 matching over 10 bases. Germline trimming cut 5 bases from V and 3 bases from J; bases unmatched to any gene: 4. CDR3 length: 14 residues. Looked up from germline, CDR1 is MNHEY and CDR2 is SVGEGT. CDR3 nucleotide sequence: TGTGCCAGCAGTAGGACTAGCGGTAACTACGAGCAGTACTTC. It codes for CASSRTSGNYEQYF.

This clonotype came up many times. This chain links TRBV28 with TRBJ1-5, with TRBD1 matching over 8 bases. J gave up 5 bases and V 6 bases, and 9 bases lay outside the gene matches. CDR1 is MDHEN and CDR2 is SYDVKM in the germline V gene. CDR3 length: 15 amino acids. CDR3 DNA: TGTGCCAGCAGGATCGCGACAGGGGTCCATCAGCCCCAGCATTTT. Its translation: CASRIATGVHQPQHF.

There are many counts of this clonotype. V gene TRBV2 combines with J gene TRBJ2-7, with D possibly being TRBD1 (6 bases). Deletions cut 2 bases from V and 1 base from J, with 12 bases between. Germline V gene data show CDR1 as SNHLY and CDR2 as FYNNEI. The CDR3 extends over 15 amino acids. The CDR3 spells CASSEQQGLSYEQYF. In nucleotides, the CDR3 is TGTGCCAGCAGTGAACAACAGGGTCTGTCCTACGAGCAGTACTTC. Complete variable domain (other parts from reference TRBV2 and TRBJ2-7): EPEVTQTPSHQVTQMGQEVILRCVPISNHLYFYWYRQILGQKVEFLVSFYNNEISEKSEIFDDQFSVERPDGSNFTLKIRSTKLEDSAMYFCASSEQQGLSYEQYFGPGTRLTVT.

Ten or more counts support this clonotype. V usage is TRBV28 and J usage is TRBJ2-2; D perhaps matches TRBD2 (7 bases). CDR1 is MDHEN and CDR2 is SYDVKM in the germline V gene. The CDR3 extends over 14 amino acids. V dropped 2 bases and J dropped 5 bases, with 9 bases sitting between them. The CDR3, as DNA: TGTGCCAGCAGTTTACGGGGGGCTACCGGGGAGCTGTTTTTT. Amino acids: CASSLRGATGELFF.

As regards this clonotype: An end of the junction does not agree with germline; a read error may underlie this. The chain links TRBV7-9 to TRBJ2-5; 10 bases map to TRBD2. CDR1 is SEHNR, CDR2 FQNEAQ, per germline (reference sequence). The CDR3 covers 16 residues. The CDR3 region has the DNA TGTGCCAGCAGCTTAGTAGCGGGAGGCCTCCAAGGGACCCAGTACTTC. This sequence encodes CASSLVAGGLQGTQYF. Supplemented by reference TRBV7-9 and TRBJ2-5, the full variable domain reads DTGVSQNPRHKITKRGQNVTFRCDPISEHNRLYWYRQTLGQGPEFLTYFQNEAQLEKSRLLSDRFSAERPKGSFSTLEIQRTEQGDSAMYLCASSLVAGGLQGTQYFGPGTRLLVL.

This clonotype was picked up many times. The CDR3 DNA reads as TGTGCCAGCAGTCTCTCAACCGGGGGGAACACTGAAGCTTTCTTT. Translation gives CASSLSTGGNTEAFF. The chain couples TRBV28 to TRBJ1-1, with D possibly being TRBD1 (5 bases). Trimming left V 5 bases short and J 1 base short, with 14 bases between. Germline V CDR1 and CDR2: MDHEN, SYDVKM. The CDR3 covers 15 residues.

CDR3 sequence reads: CASSVGGSRDNEQFF. The CDR3 bases are TGCGCCAGCAGCGTAGGGGGGTCGAGAGACAATGAGCAGTTCTTC. V is TRBV5-1 and J is TRBJ2-1; either TRBD1 or TRBD2 may fit D (6 bases each). The CDR3 is 15 amino acids. The V and J ends lost 4 bases and 5 bases respectively, with 16 bases between them. Germline V gene lookup returns CDR1 SGHRS and CDR2 YFSETQ.

This clonotype was seen many times. J is TRBJ2-3 and V is TRBV6-5; D remains unclear. Germline V lookup: CDR1 MNHEY, CDR2 SVGAGI. Trimming took 0 bases from V and 11 from J, leaving 15 bases between them. The CDR3 consists of 14 residues. The CDR3 loop is CASSYSMMGWGQYF. CDR3 bases: TGTGCCAGCAGTTACTCGATGATGGGTTGGGGGCAGTATTTT.